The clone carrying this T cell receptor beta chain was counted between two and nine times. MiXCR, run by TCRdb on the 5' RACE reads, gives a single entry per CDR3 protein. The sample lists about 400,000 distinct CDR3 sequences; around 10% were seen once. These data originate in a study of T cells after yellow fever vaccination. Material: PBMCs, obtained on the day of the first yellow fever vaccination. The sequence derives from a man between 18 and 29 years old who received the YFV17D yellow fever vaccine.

The chain's CDR3 is CSARRTVNQPQHF. In nucleotides, the CDR3 is TGCAGTGCTAGGAGGACAGTTAATCAGCCCCAGCATTTT. The chain recombines TRBV20-1 with TRBJ1-5; perhaps TRBD1 as D (6 bases). The V gene's germline CDR1 is DFQATT and CDR2 SNEGSKA (reference sequence). CDR3 size: 13 residues. V dropped 3 bases and J dropped 4 bases, with 10 bases sitting between them.